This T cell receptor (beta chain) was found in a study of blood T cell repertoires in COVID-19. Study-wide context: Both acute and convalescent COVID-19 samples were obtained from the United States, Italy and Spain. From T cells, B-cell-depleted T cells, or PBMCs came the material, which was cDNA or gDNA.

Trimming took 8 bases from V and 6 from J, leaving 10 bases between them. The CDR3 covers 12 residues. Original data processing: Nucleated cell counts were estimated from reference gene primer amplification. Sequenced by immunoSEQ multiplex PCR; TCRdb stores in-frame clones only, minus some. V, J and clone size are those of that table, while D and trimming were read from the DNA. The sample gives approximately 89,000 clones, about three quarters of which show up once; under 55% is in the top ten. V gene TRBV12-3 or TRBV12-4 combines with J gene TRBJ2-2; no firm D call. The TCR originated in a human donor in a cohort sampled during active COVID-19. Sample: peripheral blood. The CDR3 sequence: CASRLAAGELFF. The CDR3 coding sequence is TGTGCCAGCCGGCTGGCGGCCGGGGAGCTGTTTTTT.